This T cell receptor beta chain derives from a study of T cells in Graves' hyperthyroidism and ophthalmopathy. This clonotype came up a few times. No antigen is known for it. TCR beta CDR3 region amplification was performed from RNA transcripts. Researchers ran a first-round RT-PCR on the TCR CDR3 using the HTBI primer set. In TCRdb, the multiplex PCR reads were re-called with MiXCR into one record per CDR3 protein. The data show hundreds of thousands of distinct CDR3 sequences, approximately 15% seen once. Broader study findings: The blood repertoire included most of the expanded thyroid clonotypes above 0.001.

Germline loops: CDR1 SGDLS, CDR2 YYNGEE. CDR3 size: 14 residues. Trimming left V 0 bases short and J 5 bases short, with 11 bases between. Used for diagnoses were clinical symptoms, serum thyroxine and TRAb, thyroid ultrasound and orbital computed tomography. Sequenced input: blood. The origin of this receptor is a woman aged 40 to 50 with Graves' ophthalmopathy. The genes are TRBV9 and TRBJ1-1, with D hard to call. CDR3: CASSVDLGWTEAFF. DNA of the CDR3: TGTGCCAGCAGCGTAGATTTGGGTTGGACTGAAGCTTTCTTT.